Detailed here is one TCR beta chain. As yet, its antigen is unknown. The source of the sample is a study of identifying expanded T cells in peripheral blood. Study observations and caveats: Clone count variance between approximately two-week samples rose with total template count. About 1.2 clones differed between technical replicates, versus approximately 17 and 20 over time.

The CDR3 runs to 17 residues. CDR1 is LGHNA and CDR2 is YSLEER in the germline V gene. V was pared by 2 bases and J by 4 bases, with 19 bases between. Collection occurred without any documented infections or immune events in donors. Generated by immunoSEQ multiplex PCR, the TCRdb table keeps only in-frame clones and is missing some. The repertoire holds around 57,000 clones, more than 75% seen once, with roughly 5% in the top ten. The sample comprised blood. The rearrangement joins TRBV4-3 to TRBJ2-3, with D possibly matching TRBD2 (6 bases). The clonotype comes from a person aged 18 to 70 in good health. The chain's CDR3 is CASSQSSTGDSPDTQYF. The CDR3 DNA reads as TGCGCCAGCAGCCAATCGTCTACGGGGGACTCGCCAGATACGCAGTATTTT.